This T cell receptor (beta chain) was observed in a study of T cells in Graves' hyperthyroidism and ophthalmopathy. Using RNA transcripts as the source, TCR beta CDR3 regions were amplified. HTBI primers were used for first-round RT-PCR of the TCR CDR3. TCRdb reprocessed the multiplex PCR reads via MiXCR and lists one record per CDR3 protein. The sample carries approximately 590,000 distinct CDR3 sequences, 15% to 19% recorded once. The CDR3 has 16 residues. Germline assignment: CDR1 MDHEN and CDR2 SYDVKM. Trimming shortened V by 4 bases and J by 0 bases, and 16 bases separated the two germline ends. This clonotype was observed at least ten times. Patients were excluded because of uncontrolled infection, other autoimmune disease, pregnancy or lactation.

The rearrangement links TRBV28 to TRBJ2-7, with unresolved D. Sequenced input: blood. The receptor's source is a woman in her twenties or thirties with Graves' hyperthyroidism. DNA for the CDR3: TGTGCCAGCAGTTCCCCGCTGGAGAGTTTCTCCTACGAGCAGTACTTC. Residues: CASSSPLESFSYEQYF. Variable domain in full (rest from reference TRBV28 and TRBJ2-7): DVKVTQSSRYLVKRTGEKVFLECVQDMDHENMFWYRQDPGLGLRLIYFSYDVKMKEKGDIPEGYSVSREKKERFSLILESASTNQTSMYLCASSSPLESFSYEQYFGPGTRLTVT.